Listed here are 20 T cell receptor beta chains from one sample, sequenced in a study of blood T cells in healthy people across ages (dated by TCRdb to the mid-2010s). Libraries were constructed by 5' RACE. The sequencing machine was an Illumina HiSeq 2500. A second PCR of about 7 to 12 cycles was run with a J-beta primer mix and a sample-barcoded 5' primer. TCRdb reanalyzed the raw reads on its own, using fastp at Q25 for trimming and MiXCR for clone calling, and kept in-frame beta chains. Each CDR3 protein appears once, grouped with its most common genes and DNA. This sample comprises around 1.5 million distinct CDR3 sequences, around 36% of them detected only once. The ten biggest clones cover approximately 10% of the sample. The sequencing sample was made of blood. The origin of the receptors is a woman in her thirties in good health.

The chain joins TRBV9 to TRBJ2-1; D possibly corresponds to TRBD2 (5 bases). The CDR3 has 14 residues. Germline CDR1 reads SGDLS; CDR2 reads YYNGEE. V lost 0 bases and J 4 bases, leaving 8 bases between the germline ends. CDR3 amino acids: CASSVVRAYNEQFF. CDR3 bases: TGTGCCAGCAGCGTAGTGAGGGCATACAATGAGCAGTTCTTC.

V and J are TRBV6-6 and TRBJ1-2; no firm D call. The germline gives CDR1 MNHNY, CDR2 SVGAGI (reference sequence). This CDR3 region has 12 residues. V gave up 6 bases and J gave up 5 bases, with 10 bases separating them. DNA for the CDR3: TGTGCCAGCAGACCCGGCAGTTATGGCTACACCTTC. As protein: CASRPGSYGYTF.

V and J are TRBV6-1 and TRBJ1-1, with D unclear. Looked up from germline, CDR1 is MNHNS and CDR2 is SASEGT. This CDR3 has 14 residues. The V and J ends lost 4 bases and 0 bases respectively, with 9 bases between them. The CDR3 loop is CASSGLTVNTEAFF. The DNA of the CDR3 is TGTGCCAGCAGTGGACTGACGGTGAACACTGAAGCTTTCTTT.

DNA for the CDR3: TGTGCCACCAGTGATCCCATAGCGGGAGAACCAGAGACCCAGTACTTC. Its translation is CATSDPIAGEPETQYF. This sequence joins TRBV24-1 and TRBJ2-5; 9 bases are a match to TRBD2. V shed 3 bases and J 4 bases; nucleotides not matched to a gene: 8. The CDR3 is 16 amino acids. From germline, CDR1 is KGHDR and CDR2 SFDVKD.

This clonotype showed up just a few times. V gene TRBV6-1 combines with J gene TRBJ1-2, with D tentatively TRBD1 (5 bases). Per germline, CDR1 MNHNS and CDR2 SASEGT. This CDR3 is 13 amino acids long. V shed 2 bases and J shed 3 bases, with 7 bases lying between them. CDR3 sequence (DNA): TGTGCCAGCAGTGAAAAGGGGTACTATGGCTACACCTTC. Its protein is CASSEKGYYGYTF.

This clonotype has a count of ten or more. The rearrangement links TRBV28 to TRBJ2-7; 8 nucleotides match TRBD1. After removal of 6 bases from V and 6 bases from J, the junction contained 7 bases not matched to a gene. The CDR3 contains 13 residues. Germline V gene lookup returns CDR1 MDHEN and CDR2 SYDVKM. As DNA, the CDR3 is TGTGCCAGCAGCTCCGGACAGGGCGGCGAGCAGTACTTC. This gives the protein CASSSGQGGEQYF. Using reference TRBV28 and TRBJ2-7 for the parts outside the CDR3, the full variable domain is DVKVTQSSRYLVKRTGEKVFLECVQDMDHENMFWYRQDPGLGLRLIYFSYDVKMKEKGDIPEGYSVSREKKERFSLILESASTNQTSMYLCASSSGQGGEQYFGPGTRLTVT.

This CDR3 is CASSTGGLMNTEAFF. CDR3 in DNA: TGTGCCTCCTCAACGGGGGGACTCATGAACACTGAAGCTTTCTTT. The chain links TRBV10-3 to TRBJ1-1; weak D call: TRBD1 (5 bases). Germline assignment: CDR1 ENHRY and CDR2 SYGVKD. V lost 11 bases and J lost 0, with 19 bases in between. The CDR3 totals 15 residues.

This chain uses TRBV18 with TRBJ2-2, with D perhaps TRBD1 (5 bases). The germline CDR1 and CDR2 sequences are KGHSH and LQKENI. The CDR3 is 15 residues long. V shed 5 bases and J shed 3 bases, with 13 bases lying between them. CDR3 sequence (DNA): TGTGCCAGCTCATTTTTCGAAGGGGACACCGGGGAGCTGTTTTTT. Encoded protein: CASSFFEGDTGELFF. Using reference TRBV18 and TRBJ2-2 for the parts outside the CDR3, the full variable domain is NAGVMQNPRHLVRRRGQEARLRCSPMKGHSHVYWYRQLPEEGLKFMVYLQKENIIDESGMPKERFSAEFPKEGPSILRIQQVVRGDSAAYFCASSFFEGDTGELFFGEGSRLTVL.

The CDR3: CASSQDSGQGSKQYF. The DNA for the CDR3 is TGCGCCAGCAGCCAAGATAGCGGCCAGGGTTCTAAGCAGTACTTC. The J gene is TRBJ2-5, the V gene TRBV4-1, with D possibly TRBD2 on 6 matching bases. Trimming cost V 0 bases and J 11 bases, with 19 bases left between them. The CDR3 is 15 residues long. Germline V gene data show CDR1 as MGHRA and CDR2 as YSYEKL.

As regards this clonotype: Mismatch with germline at one junction end may stem from a read error. The rearrangement links TRBV7-3 to TRBJ2-1, with D perhaps being TRBD1 or TRBD2 (5 bases each). Germline CDR1 and CDR2: SGHTA and FQGTGA. This CDR3 region has 15 residues. The CDR3 loop reads CASSLGPRTYNEQVF. CDR3 sequence (DNA): TGTGCCAGCAGCTTGGGACCGAGGACCTACAATGAGCAGGTCTTC.

This clonotype has just a few counts. The chain uses TRBV29-1 and TRBJ2-1, with D possibly matching TRBD2 (5 bases). V lost 4 bases and J 6 bases, leaving 16 bases between the germline ends. The CDR3 extends over 14 amino acids. Germline-derived CDR1 and CDR2 are SQVTM and ANQGSEA. In nucleotides, the CDR3 is TGCAGCGTTGCCGGGGATTTCATGGGCAATGAGCAGTTCTTC. Translation: CSVAGDFMGNEQFF.

This clonotype was seen many times. The chain links TRBV20-1 to TRBJ2-3; the match to TRBD2 covers 7 bases. Looked up from germline, CDR1 is DFQATT and CDR2 is SNEGSKA (reference sequence). The CDR3 is 15 amino acids. Trimming took 3 bases from V and 6 from J; bases not matched to a gene: 12. CDR3 DNA sequence: TGCAGTGCTAGCCTCGCGGGAGCTCCCCAGGATACGCAGTATTTT. Translated: CSASLAGAPQDTQYF.

This clonotype was found many times. The V call is TRBV20-1, the J call TRBJ2-5, with TRBD1 matching 8 bases. V lost 3 bases and J lost 5; bases outside the gene matches: 8. The germline CDR1 and CDR2 sequences are DFQATT and SNEGSKA (reference sequence). This CDR3 region has 14 residues. The CDR3 nucleotides read TGCAGTGCTAGGCAGGGGGCAAACCGGGAGACCCAGTACTTC. Translation: CSARQGANRETQYF.

This sequence joins TRBV7-9 and TRBJ1-1, with D maybe TRBD1 (5 bases). Germline V gene sequence: CDR1 SEHNR, CDR2 FQNEAQ (reference sequence). CDR3 size: 11 residues. Deletions cut 4 bases from V and 8 bases from J, with 8 bases between. In DNA, the CDR3 is TGTGCCAGCAGCTGGGGCTGGGAAGCTTTCTTT. This gives the protein CASSWGWEAFF.

The gene calls are TRBV9 and TRBJ1-1; unclear D gene. Trimming removed 4 bases at V and 1 base at J, with 11 bases between. Germline CDR1 SGDLS, CDR2 YYNGEE. The length of the CDR3 is 14 residues. CDR3 DNA: TGTGCCAGCAGCTTACGGACGGCGAACACTGAAGCTTTCTTT. This gives the protein CASSLRTANTEAFF.

The CDR3 DNA follows: TGTGCCAGTAGTATTGAGGTATACAATGAGCAGTTCTTC. Translating it yields CASSIEVYNEQFF. The chain is built from TRBV19 and TRBJ2-1; no clear D. This CDR3 region has 13 residues. Trimming stripped 3 bases from V and 4 bases from J, with 7 bases between. Germline V gives CDR1 LNHDA, CDR2 SQIVND (reference sequence).

The V and J genes are TRBV6-1 and TRBJ2-5; 9 nucleotides agree with TRBD1. The end of the DNA fits TRBJ2-7 better, so the J call may be wrong. Germline-derived CDR1 and CDR2 are MNHNS and SASEGT. The length of the CDR3 is 15 residues. CDR3 sequence: CASSNKGQGIYEQYF. The CDR3 coding sequence is TGTGCCAGCAGTAATAAGGGACAGGGTATCTACGAGCAGTACTTC.

The chain carries TRBV5-4 and TRBJ2-1; 9 bases match TRBD1. In germline, CDR1 is SGHNT, CDR2 YYREEE (reference sequence). V shed 4 bases, J shed 6 bases, and the junction held 17 bases outside the gene matches. The CDR3 sequence is 18 residues long. The CDR3 sequence is CASSPPYLGQGVRNEQFF. The CDR3 DNA is TGTGCCAGCAGCCCGCCCTACCTGGGACAGGGCGTCCGCAATGAGCAGTTCTTC.

The chain employs TRBV6-5 and TRBJ2-3; TRBD2 matches 8 bases. CDR1 and CDR2 (germline): MNHEY, SVGAGI. The CDR3 runs 15 residues. V was clipped by 5 bases and J by 4 bases; unmatched bases: 8. The CDR3 nucleotides read TGTGCCAGCAGTGTAGCGGGGAGGCCCCCAGATACGCAGTATTTT. It codes for CASSVAGRPPDTQYF.

This chain uses TRBV6-5 with TRBJ2-3; 10 nucleotides line up with TRBD2. From germline, CDR1 is MNHEY and CDR2 SVGAGI. CDR3 length: 15 amino acids. Losses at the gene ends were 6 bases for V and 5 bases for J; bases not matched to a gene: 8. The chain's CDR3 is CASRVVSGGIDTQYF. The CDR3 region has the DNA TGTGCCAGCAGAGTCGTTAGCGGGGGGATAGATACGCAGTATTTT.